What follows is one T cell receptor (beta chain) and its context. These data are taken from a study of T cell changes during pregnancy in multiple sclerosis. V shed 7 bases, J shed 0 bases, and the junction held 15 bases outside the gene matches. Germline V gene lookup returns CDR1 MRHNA and CDR2 SNTAGT. This CDR3 contains 19 residues. The method was immunoSEQ multiplex PCR; TCRdb's version includes in-frame clones alone and lacks a portion of them. The sample holds about 30,000 clones; around 94% are singletons and the top ten take approximately 6%. The V call is TRBV6-4, the J call TRBJ2-1; 10 bases fit TRBD2. This specimen was CD8+ T cells from peripheral blood mononuclear cells, taken before pregnancy. The clonotype comes from a female donor with multiple sclerosis, enrolled in a pregnancy study. CDR3 loop: CASTERASGRGGSYNEQFF. The CDR3 DNA is TGTGCCAGCACCGAGCGGGCTAGCGGGAGAGGGGGCTCCTACAATGAGCAGTTCTTC.